This T cell receptor (beta chain) was retrieved from a study of tissue T cells after allogeneic stem cell transplantation. The germline gives CDR1 LGHNA, CDR2 YSYQKL. The CDR3 is 14 amino acids. V lost 4 bases and J 0 bases, leaving 7 bases between the germline ends. TCRdb's copy holds only in-frame clones and misses some; the assay was immunoSEQ multiplex PCR. There are tens of thousands of clones in the sample; around 70% occur only once, and under 0.5% lies in the top ten. Overall study results and limits: Anatomically similar tissues had similar TCR repertoires within each patient. Blood and spleen captured only part of the tissue TCR repertoire. Limitations included a small, clinically heterogeneous cohort and limited sampling depth.

As to this clone: The antigen is unknown. Mouse gene names and germline throughout. The read comes to an end 1 residue before the CDR3 does, leaving the germline J gene to fill in the end.

The sequenced sample consisted of blood. The chain links TRBV2 to TRBJ1-3, with a weak D call TRBD1 (5 bases). The receptor comes from a female BALB/c mouse in good health. This mouse strain has H2-d as its MHC haplotype. The sequenced CDR3 bases are TGTGCCAGCAGCCCCGACAGTTCTGGAAATACGCTCTAT. It yields the protein CASSPDSSGNTLY. The whole CDR3 protein reads CASSPDSSGNTLYF.